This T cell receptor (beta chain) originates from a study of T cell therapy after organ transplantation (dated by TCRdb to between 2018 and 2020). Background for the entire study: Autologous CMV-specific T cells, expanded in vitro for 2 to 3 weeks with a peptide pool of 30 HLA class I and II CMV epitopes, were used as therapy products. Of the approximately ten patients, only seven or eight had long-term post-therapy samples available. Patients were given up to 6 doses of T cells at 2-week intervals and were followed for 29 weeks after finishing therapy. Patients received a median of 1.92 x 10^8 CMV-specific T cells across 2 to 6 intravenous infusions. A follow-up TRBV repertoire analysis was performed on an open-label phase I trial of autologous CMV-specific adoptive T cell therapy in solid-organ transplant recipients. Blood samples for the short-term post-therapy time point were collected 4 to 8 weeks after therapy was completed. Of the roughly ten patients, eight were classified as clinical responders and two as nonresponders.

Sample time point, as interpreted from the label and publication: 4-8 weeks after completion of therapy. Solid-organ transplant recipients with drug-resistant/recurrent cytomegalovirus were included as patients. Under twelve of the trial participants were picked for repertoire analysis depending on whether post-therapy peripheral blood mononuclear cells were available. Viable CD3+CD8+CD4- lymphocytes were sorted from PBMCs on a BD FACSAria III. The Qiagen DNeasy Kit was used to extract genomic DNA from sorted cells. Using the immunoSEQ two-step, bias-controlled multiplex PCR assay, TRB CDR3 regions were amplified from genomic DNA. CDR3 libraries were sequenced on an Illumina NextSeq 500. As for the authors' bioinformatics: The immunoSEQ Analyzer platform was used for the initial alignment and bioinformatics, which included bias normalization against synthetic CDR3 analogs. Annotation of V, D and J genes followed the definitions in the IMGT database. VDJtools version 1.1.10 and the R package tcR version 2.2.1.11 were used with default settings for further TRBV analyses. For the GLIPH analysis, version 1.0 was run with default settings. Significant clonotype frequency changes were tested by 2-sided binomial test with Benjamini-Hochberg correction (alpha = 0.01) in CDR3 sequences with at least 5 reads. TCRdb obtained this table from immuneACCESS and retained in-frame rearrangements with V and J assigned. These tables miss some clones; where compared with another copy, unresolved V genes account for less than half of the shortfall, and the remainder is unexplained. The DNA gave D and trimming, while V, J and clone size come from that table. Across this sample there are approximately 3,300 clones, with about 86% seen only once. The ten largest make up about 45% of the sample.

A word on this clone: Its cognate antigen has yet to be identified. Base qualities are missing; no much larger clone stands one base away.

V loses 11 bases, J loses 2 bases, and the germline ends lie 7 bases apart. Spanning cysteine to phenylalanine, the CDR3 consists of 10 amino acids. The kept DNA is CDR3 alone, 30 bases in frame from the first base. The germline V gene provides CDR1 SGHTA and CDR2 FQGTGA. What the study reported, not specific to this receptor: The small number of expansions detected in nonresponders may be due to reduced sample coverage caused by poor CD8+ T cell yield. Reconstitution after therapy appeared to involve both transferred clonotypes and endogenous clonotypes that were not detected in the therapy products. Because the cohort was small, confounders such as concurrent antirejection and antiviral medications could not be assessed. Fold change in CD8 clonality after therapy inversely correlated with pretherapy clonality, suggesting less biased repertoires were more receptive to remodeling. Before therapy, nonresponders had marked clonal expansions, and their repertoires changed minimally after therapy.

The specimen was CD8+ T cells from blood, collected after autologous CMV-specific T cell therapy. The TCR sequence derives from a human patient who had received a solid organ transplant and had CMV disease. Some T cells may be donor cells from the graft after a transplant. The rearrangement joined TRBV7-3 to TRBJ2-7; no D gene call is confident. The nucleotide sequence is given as TGTGCCCTCCTCCCCTACGAGCAGTACTTC. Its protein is CALLPYEQYF.